These 28 T cell receptor beta chains were sequenced from one sample in a study of blood T cells in healthy people across ages. Primers used in a second PCR of roughly 6 to 11 cycles were a sample-barcoded 5' primer and a J-beta primer mix. TCRdb reprocessed the 5' RACE reads with MiXCR, giving one entry per CDR3 protein. This table has 1.5 million to 2 million distinct CDR3 sequences, 40% to 55% appearing once. Sequenced input: blood. The receptors originated from a woman between 35 and 50 years old in good health.

The chain has TRBV20-1 and TRBJ1-5; D gene unclear. V shed 0 bases and J shed 3 bases, with 15 bases lying between them. Germline V gives CDR1 DFQATT, CDR2 SNEGSKA (reference sequence). This CDR3 has 16 residues. CDR3 in DNA: TGCAGTGCTAGAGAGTTCGGAGACATGCTCAATCAGCCCCAGCATTTT. Amino acids: CSAREFGDMLNQPQHF.

The chain links TRBV12-3 or TRBV12-4 to TRBJ2-7; D ambiguous. The CDR3 runs to 12 residues. V lost 0 bases and J 10 bases, leaving 10 bases between the germline ends. The CDR3 DNA follows: TGTGCCAGCAGTTTAGCGCTCATAGACCAGTACTTC. Amino acid sequence: CASSLALIDQYF.

This clonotype was seen only a few times. DNA for the CDR3: TGTGCCAGCAGCTTAGACAGGGACAATGCTTTCTTT. This translates into CASSLDRDNAFF. The chain combines TRBV16 with TRBJ1-1, with TRBD1 matching over 7 bases. The CDR3 sequence is 12 residues long. V shed 5 bases and J 11 bases; nucleotides not matched to a gene: 8. Per the germline V gene, CDR1 is KGHSY and CDR2 is FQNENV.

The chain links TRBV27 to TRBJ2-5, with 8 bases fitting TRBD2. V trimming: 0 bases; J trimming: 0 bases; junction bases outside the gene matches: 6. CDR1 and CDR2 (germline): MNHEY, SMNVEV (reference sequence). The CDR3 is 17 residues long. CDR3 amino acids: CASSLSFSGGNQETQYF. CDR3 sequence (DNA): TGTGCCAGCAGTTTATCTTTCAGCGGGGGTAACCAAGAGACCCAGTACTTC.

The chain employs TRBV29-1 and TRBJ1-2, with a possible D match to TRBD1 (5 bases). Germline assignment: CDR1 SQVTM and CDR2 ANQGSEA. CDR3 length: 15 residues. Trimming removed 4 bases from V and 5 bases from J, with 20 bases in between. The CDR3 sequence is CSVGPRAGEAYGYTF. The DNA of the CDR3 is TGCAGCGTTGGACCCCGGGCGGGGGAGGCATATGGCTACACCTTC.

The rearrangement uses TRBV20-1 and TRBJ1-4, with 7 bases identical to TRBD1. The germline CDR1 and CDR2 sequences are DFQATT and SNEGSKA (reference sequence). The J segment lost 8 bases and the V segment lost 7 bases, leaving 25 bases of the junction unmatched. The CDR3 covers 18 residues. The CDR3 DNA sequence: TGCAGTGGAGCTCGGAGACAGGGTTTTCCTGGGGCAAAGGAAAAACTGTTTTTT. This sequence encodes CSGARRQGFPGAKEKLFF.

This rearrangement joins TRBV29-1 to TRBJ1-2, with TRBD1 matching over 7 bases. The length of the CDR3 is 12 residues. V dropped 6 bases and J dropped 8; count of bases not matched to a gene: 9. In germline, CDR1 is SQVTM, CDR2 ANQGSEA. Written as DNA, the CDR3 is TGCAGCGTCCCAGACAGGGAAGGGGGCTACACCTTC. The encoded protein is CSVPDREGGYTF.

This chain joins TRBV11-2 and TRBJ2-3; D is undetermined. V was clipped by 4 bases and J by 7 bases, with 12 bases between them. This CDR3 region has 13 residues. The germline gives CDR1 SGHAT, CDR2 FQNNGV. CDR3 amino acids: CASSSDGTYTQYF. DNA of the CDR3: TGTGCCAGCAGCTCGGACGGTACATATACGCAGTATTTT.

This chain connects TRBV25-1 to TRBJ2-1; TRBD1 matches 8 bases. The V segment lost 3 bases and the J segment 12 bases; nucleotides outside the gene matches: 7. This CDR3 is 13 amino acids long. The germline V gene has CDR1 MGHDK and CDR2 SYGVNS. CDR3 amino acids: CASSDRQGAWQFF. The CDR3 nucleotides read TGTGCCAGCAGTGATCGGCAGGGGGCTTGGCAGTTCTTC.

The chain has TRBV15 and TRBJ2-5; no firm D call. V was trimmed by 0 bases and J by 0 bases, leaving 14 bases between them. This CDR3 comprises 17 residues. Germline lookup yields CDR1 LNHNV and CDR2 YYDKDF (reference sequence). CDR3 nucleotide sequence: TGTGCCACCAGCAGAGAGACCCCGTGGCAGCACCAAGAGACCCAGTACTTC. Protein product: CATSRETPWQHQETQYF. The variable domain in full, completed from reference TRBV15 and TRBJ2-5, reads DAMVIQNPRYQVTQFGKPVTLSCSQTLNHNVMYWYQQKSSQAPKLLFHYYDKDFNNEADTPDNFQSRRPNTSFCFLDIRSPGLGDTAMYLCATSRETPWQHQETQYFGPGTRLLVL.

The chain combines TRBV20-1 with TRBJ2-3, with 12 bases identical to TRBD1. The V gene end was trimmed by 6 bases and the J gene end by 5 bases; junction bases not matched to a gene: 12. Germline loops: CDR1 DFQATT, CDR2 SNEGSKA (reference sequence). The CDR3 length is 16 residues. CDR3: CSAGTGGDYWKDTQYF. The CDR3 DNA reads TGCAGTGCCGGGACAGGGGGCGATTACTGGAAAGATACGCAGTATTTT.

To note about this clonotype: The junction and the germline gene differ at one end; a read error may be behind it. The rearrangement uses TRBV6-5 and TRBJ1-2; 7 bases map to TRBD1. Germline V gene sequence: CDR1 MNHEY, CDR2 SVGAGI. This CDR3 is built from 14 residues. In DNA form, the CDR3 reads TGTGCCAGCAGGCGAGACAGGGCTGGGTATGACTACACCTTC. This encodes CASRRDRAGYDYTF.

This chain connects TRBV14 to TRBJ2-3; either TRBD1 or TRBD2 may fit D (5 bases each). Trimming left V 2 bases short and J 3 bases short, with 18 bases between. Per the germline V gene, CDR1 is SGHDN and CDR2 is FVKESK. This CDR3 region has 17 residues. Here the CDR3 DNA reads TGTGCCAGCAGCCAACCCTATCGGGGCGGATTGACAGATACGCAGTATTTT. It is translated as CASSQPYRGGLTDTQYF.

This clonotype showed up just a few times. V gene TRBV12-3 or TRBV12-4 combines with J gene TRBJ1-2; 8 positions agree with TRBD1. V trimming: 5 bases; J trimming: 4 bases; junction bases outside the gene matches: 6. This CDR3 has 14 amino acids. Written as DNA, the CDR3 is TGTGCCAGCAGTCGAAGGACAGGGTCCTATGGCTACACCTTC. Translating it yields CASSRRTGSYGYTF.

The CDR3 coding sequence is TGTGCCAGCAGGGAACGGACAGAGATAGATGAGCAGTACTTC. It encodes CASRERTEIDEQYF. The chain carries TRBV28 and TRBJ2-5, with TRBD1 as a possible D gene (6 bases). Germline-derived CDR1 and CDR2 are MDHEN and SYDVKM. This CDR3 is 14 amino acids long. Trimming pared 6 bases from V and 11 bases from J, leaving 22 bases between. Combining the CDR3 with reference TRBV28 and TRBJ2-5 gives the whole variable domain DVKVTQSSRYLVKRTGEKVFLECVQDMDHENMFWYRQDPGLGLRLIYFSYDVKMKEKGDIPEGYSVSREKKERFSLILESASTNQTSMYLCASRERTEIDEQYFGPGTRLLVL.

V and J are TRBV12-3 or TRBV12-4 and TRBJ2-7; 9 bases match TRBD1. The V gene end was trimmed by 7 bases and the J gene end by 3 bases; junction bases not matched to a gene: 4. The CDR3 is made up of 13 amino acids. CDR3 DNA: TGTGCCAGCACCCGGGACAGGGTCTACGAGCAGTACTTC. This codes for CASTRDRVYEQYF.

This rearrangement joins TRBV3-1 to TRBJ2-5; D possibly corresponds to TRBD1 (6 bases). Germline V CDR1 and CDR2: LGHDT, YNNKEL (reference sequence). V lost 0 bases, J lost 0 bases, and 20 bases lay in between. There are 19 residues in the CDR3. The CDR3 reads CASSQDTLRTDPYQETQYF. The CDR3 DNA reads TGTGCCAGCAGCCAAGATACCCTTAGGACAGATCCGTACCAAGAGACCCAGTACTTC.

V usage is TRBV20-1 and J usage is TRBJ2-3; TRBD1 matches at 7 bases. The germline CDR1 and CDR2 sequences are DFQATT and SNEGSKA (reference sequence). V lost 5 bases, J lost 4 bases, and 6 bases stayed unmatched. This CDR3 spans 13 amino acids. CDR3 nucleotide sequence: TGCAGTGCTTATAGACAGGGTGCAGATACGCAGTATTTT. The encoded protein is CSAYRQGADTQYF.

V and J are TRBV28 and TRBJ1-1; 10 bases are a match to TRBD1. Trimming at V came to 2 bases and at J to 9 bases, leaving 3 bases not matched to a gene. The CDR3 covers 13 residues. Germline CDR1 and CDR2: MDHEN and SYDVKM. CDR3 DNA: TGTGCCAGCAGTTTACCCGACAGGGGGCAAGCTTTCTTT. Encoded protein: CASSLPDRGQAFF.

This chain uses TRBV7-9 with TRBJ2-1; TRBD1 aligns across 7 bases. The CDR3 length is 17 residues. After removal of 3 bases from V and 9 bases from J, the junction contained 17 bases not matched to a gene. Germline V gene sequence: CDR1 SEHNR, CDR2 FQNEAQ (reference sequence). The CDR3 protein is CASSFLRGQGDETEQFF. CDR3 sequence (DNA): TGTGCCAGCAGCTTCCTAAGGGGGCAGGGGGACGAGACTGAGCAGTTCTTC.

This chain links TRBV11-2 with TRBJ1-1; D unresolved. The V gene lost 5 bases and the J gene lost 2 bases, with 12 bases spanning the gap. The CDR3 sequence is 14 residues long. CDR1 is SGHAT and CDR2 is FQNNGV in the germline V gene. The CDR3 loop reads CASSQERTNTEAFF. In nucleotides, the CDR3 is TGTGCCAGCAGCCAAGAAAGGACTAACACTGAAGCTTTCTTT.

The chain uses TRBV10-3 and TRBJ1-5; D unclear. In germline, CDR1 is ENHRY, CDR2 SYGVKD. CDR3 length equals 15 residues. Trimming pared 6 bases from V and 0 bases from J, leaving 12 bases between. CDR3 residues: CAIRDNTDSNQPQHF. As DNA, the CDR3 is TGTGCCATCAGAGACAACACCGATAGCAATCAGCCCCAGCATTTT.

This clonotype was picked up one time. The chain joins TRBV20-1 to TRBJ1-5, with a tentative D call TRBD1 (5 bases). The CDR3 totals 15 residues. Between the trimmed V and J ends, which lost 3 bases and 0 bases, there was a span of 12 bases. Germline V gene sequence: CDR1 DFQATT, CDR2 SNEGSKA (reference sequence). The CDR3 sequence is CSASGTVYSNQPQHF. DNA of the CDR3: TGCAGTGCTAGTGGGACGGTTTATAGCAATCAGCCCCAGCATTTT.

The chain employs TRBV19 and TRBJ2-7; no clear D. The DNA end is more similar to TRBJ2-5, so the J call may be wrong. Germline assignment: CDR1 LNHDA and CDR2 SQIVND (reference sequence). CDR3 length equals 16 residues. The CDR3 spells CASSIDHWGIQETQYF. CDR3 coding DNA: TGTGCCAGTAGTATAGATCACTGGGGTATCCAAGAGACCCAGTACTTC.

The J gene is TRBJ1-5, the V gene TRBV15; D remains unclear. In germline, CDR1 is LNHNV, CDR2 YYDKDF (reference sequence). V was shortened by 3 bases and J by 3 bases, with 12 bases between the two germline ends. The CDR3 sequence is 15 residues long. Here the CDR3 DNA reads TGTGCCACCAGCAGTGGGCAGGCGATCAATCAGCCCCAGCATTTT. This gives the protein CATSSGQAINQPQHF.

This clonotype occurred a few times. The J gene is TRBJ1-4, the V gene TRBV20-1; 7 bases are a match to TRBD1. Per germline, CDR1 DFQATT and CDR2 SNEGSKA (reference sequence). V dropped 5 bases and J dropped 4; count of bases not matched to a gene: 4. The CDR3 is 13 amino acids. CDR3 sequence (DNA): TGCAGTGCTCCCAGGGGGTTTAATGAAAAACTGTTTTTT. It specifies CSAPRGFNEKLFF.

This clonotype was observed a few times. The chain uses TRBV5-1 and TRBJ2-7; 8 bases are shared with TRBD1. V gave up 4 bases and J gave up 0 bases; unmatched junction bases: 6. CDR3 length equals 15 residues. Germline V gene sequence: CDR1 SGHRS, CDR2 YFSETQ. The CDR3 loop reads CASSHGQGASYEQYF. As DNA, the CDR3 is TGCGCCAGCAGCCACGGACAGGGAGCCTCCTACGAGCAGTACTTC.

The chain is built from TRBV7-2 and TRBJ2-5, with D possibly TRBD1 on 5 matching bases. The CDR3 contains 16 residues. Trimming left V 1 base short and J 5 bases short, with 17 bases between. The germline CDR1 and CDR2 sequences are SGHTA and FQGNSA. The CDR3 region is CASSLVQGLLVETQYF. DNA for the CDR3: TGTGCCAGCAGCTTAGTGCAGGGCCTGTTAGTGGAGACCCAGTACTTC.